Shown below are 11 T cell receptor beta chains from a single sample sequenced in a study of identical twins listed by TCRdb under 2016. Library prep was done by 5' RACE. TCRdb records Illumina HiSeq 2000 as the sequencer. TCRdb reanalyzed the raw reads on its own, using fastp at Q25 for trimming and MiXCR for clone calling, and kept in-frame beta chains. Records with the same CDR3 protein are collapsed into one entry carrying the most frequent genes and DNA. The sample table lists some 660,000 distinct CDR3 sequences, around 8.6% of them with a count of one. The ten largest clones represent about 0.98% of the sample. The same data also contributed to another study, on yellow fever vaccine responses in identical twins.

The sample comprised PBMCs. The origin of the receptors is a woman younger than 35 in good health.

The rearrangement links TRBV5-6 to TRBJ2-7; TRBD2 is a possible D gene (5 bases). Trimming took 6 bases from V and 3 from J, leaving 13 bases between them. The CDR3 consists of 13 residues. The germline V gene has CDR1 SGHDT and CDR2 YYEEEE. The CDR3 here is CASNGEGFYEQYF. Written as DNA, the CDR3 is TGTGCCAGCAACGGTGAGGGCTTCTACGAGCAGTACTTC.

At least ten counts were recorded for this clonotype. CDR3 in amino acids: CSVSRGGDRRSYEQYF. CDR3 nucleotides: TGCAGCGTTTCCCGTGGTGGAGACAGGAGGTCCTACGAGCAGTACTTC. V is TRBV29-1 and J is TRBJ2-7, with D maybe TRBD1 (6 bases). V lost 5 bases, J lost 1 base, and 21 bases lay in between. The CDR3 runs 16 residues. In germline, CDR1 is SQVTM, CDR2 ANQGSEA.

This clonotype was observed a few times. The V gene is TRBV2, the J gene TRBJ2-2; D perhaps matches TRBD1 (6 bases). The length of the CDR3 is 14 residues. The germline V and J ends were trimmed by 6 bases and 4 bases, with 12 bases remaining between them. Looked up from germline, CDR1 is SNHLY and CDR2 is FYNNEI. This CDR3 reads CASRWTEGTGELFF. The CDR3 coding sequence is TGTGCCAGCAGATGGACAGAGGGCACCGGGGAGCTGTTTTTT. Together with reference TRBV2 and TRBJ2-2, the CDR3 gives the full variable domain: EPEVTQTPSHQVTQMGQEVILRCVPISNHLYFYWYRQILGQKVEFLVSFYNNEISEKSEIFDDQFSVERPDGSNFTLKIRSTKLEDSAMYFCASRWTEGTGELFFGEGSRLTVL.

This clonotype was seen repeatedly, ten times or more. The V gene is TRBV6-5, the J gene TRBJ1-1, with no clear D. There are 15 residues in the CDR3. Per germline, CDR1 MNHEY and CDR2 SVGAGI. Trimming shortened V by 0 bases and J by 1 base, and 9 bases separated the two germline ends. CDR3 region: CASSYSGPANTEAFF. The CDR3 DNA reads TGTGCCAGCAGTTACTCGGGTCCGGCGAACACTGAAGCTTTCTTT.

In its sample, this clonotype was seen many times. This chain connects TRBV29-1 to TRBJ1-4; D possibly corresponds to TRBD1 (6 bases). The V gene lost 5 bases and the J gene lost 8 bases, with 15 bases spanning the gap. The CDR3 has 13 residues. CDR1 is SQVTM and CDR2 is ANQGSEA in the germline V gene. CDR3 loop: CSVYTGIREKLFF. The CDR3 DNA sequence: TGCAGCGTTTACACAGGGATAAGAGAAAAACTGTTTTTT.

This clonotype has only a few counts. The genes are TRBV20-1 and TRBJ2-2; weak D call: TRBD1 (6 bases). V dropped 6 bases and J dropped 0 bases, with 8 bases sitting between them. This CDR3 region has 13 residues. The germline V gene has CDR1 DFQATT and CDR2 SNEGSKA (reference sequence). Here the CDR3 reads CSAPGANTGELFF. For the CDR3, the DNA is TGCAGTGCCCCAGGGGCGAACACCGGGGAGCTGTTTTTT.

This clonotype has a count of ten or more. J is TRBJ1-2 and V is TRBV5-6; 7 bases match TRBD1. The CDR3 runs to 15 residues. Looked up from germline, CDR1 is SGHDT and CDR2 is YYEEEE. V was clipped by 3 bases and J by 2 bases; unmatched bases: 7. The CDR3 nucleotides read TGTGCCAGCAGCTCCCGGGACAGTCGGAACTATGGCTACACCTTC. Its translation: CASSSRDSRNYGYTF.

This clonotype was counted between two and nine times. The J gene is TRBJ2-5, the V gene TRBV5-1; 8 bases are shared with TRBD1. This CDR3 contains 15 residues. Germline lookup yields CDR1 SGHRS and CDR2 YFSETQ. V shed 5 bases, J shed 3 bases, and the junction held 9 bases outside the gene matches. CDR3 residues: CASRALGQVKETQYF. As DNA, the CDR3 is TGCGCCAGCAGGGCTCTGGGACAGGTGAAAGAGACCCAGTACTTC.

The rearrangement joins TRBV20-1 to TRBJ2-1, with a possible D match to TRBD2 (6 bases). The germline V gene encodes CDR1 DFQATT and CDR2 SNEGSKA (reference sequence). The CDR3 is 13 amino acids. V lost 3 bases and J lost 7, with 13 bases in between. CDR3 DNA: TGCAGTGCTAGTCCCCTAGCGAGTAATGAGCAGTTCTTC. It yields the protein CSASPLASNEQFF.

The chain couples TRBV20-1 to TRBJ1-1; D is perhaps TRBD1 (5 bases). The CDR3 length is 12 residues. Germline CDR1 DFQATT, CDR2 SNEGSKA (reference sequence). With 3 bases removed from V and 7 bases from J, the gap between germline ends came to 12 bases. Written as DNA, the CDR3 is TGCAGTGCTAGCGTGGTGGGGGGTGAAGCTTTCTTT. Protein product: CSASVVGGEAFF.

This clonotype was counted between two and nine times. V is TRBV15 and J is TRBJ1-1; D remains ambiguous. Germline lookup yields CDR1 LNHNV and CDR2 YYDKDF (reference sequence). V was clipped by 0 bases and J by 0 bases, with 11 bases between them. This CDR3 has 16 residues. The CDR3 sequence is CATSRDLGRMNTEAFF. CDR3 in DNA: TGTGCCACCAGCAGAGATCTTGGCAGAATGAACACTGAAGCTTTCTTT.